A single sample is the source of the 31 T cell receptor beta chains below, sequenced in a study of blood T cell repertoires in COVID-19. Produced via immunoSEQ multiplex PCR; TCRdb's table is partial and in-frame only. The repertoire holds tens of thousands of clones, approximately 84% seen once, with 2.5% to 3% in the top ten. Sequencing was carried out using peripheral blood. Receptors originate from a man over 45 with acute or convalescent COVID-19.

This chain joins TRBV12-3 or TRBV12-4 and TRBJ1-1, with unresolved D. The CDR3 sequence is 12 residues long. V lost 5 bases and J 4 bases, leaving 8 bases between the germline ends. The CDR3 reads CASSPGGTEAFF. DNA of the CDR3: TGTGCCAGCAGTCCAGGTGGCACTGAAGCTTTCTTT.

This sequence joins TRBV7-9 and TRBJ2-1, with D tentatively TRBD2 (6 bases). The CDR3 spans 17 residues. Germline V gene data show CDR1 as SEHNR and CDR2 as FQNEAQ (reference sequence). V lost 1 base, J lost 0 bases, and 13 bases lay in between. The CDR3 DNA reads as TGTGCCAGCAGCTTAGGGGACTTCACGAGCTCCTACAATGAGCAGTTCTTC. Its translation is CASSLGDFTSSYNEQFF.

The rearrangement links TRBV5-1 to TRBJ1-6; 9 bases line up with TRBD1. Germline lookup yields CDR1 SGHRS and CDR2 YFSETQ. J lost 7 bases, V lost 2 bases, and 4 bases had no gene match. The length of the CDR3 is 15 residues. The CDR3: CASSLPGQGNSPLHF. CDR3 nucleotides: TGCGCCAGCAGCTTACCGGGACAGGGAAATTCACCCCTCCACTTT.

The CDR3 loop reads CASRPPTEGAQPQHF. In DNA, the CDR3 is TGTGCCAGTAGACCACCCACAGAGGGGGCCCAGCCCCAGCATTTT. The chain employs TRBV19 and TRBJ1-5; 7 nucleotides agree with TRBD1. Germline values: CDR1 LNHDA, CDR2 SQIVND (reference sequence). Trimming took 6 bases from V and 7 from J; bases not matched to a gene: 12. The CDR3 length is 15 residues. Based on the CDR3 plus reference TRBV19 and TRBJ1-5, the full variable domain is DGGITQSPKYLFRKEGQNVTLSCEQNLNHDAMYWYRQDPGQGLRLIYYSQIVNDFQKGDIAEGYSVSREKKESFPLTVTSAQKNPTAFYLCASRPPTEGAQPQHFGDGTRLSIL.

This chain uses TRBV30 with TRBJ2-7; possibly TRBD2 for D (7 bases). Germline CDR1 is GTSNPN and CDR2 is SVGIG (reference sequence). Trimming removed 5 bases at V and 0 bases at J, with 20 bases between. The CDR3 covers 16 residues. The CDR3 DNA reads TGTGCCTGGTCCGGGGGGTCACAGGGAGGCTCCTACGAGCAGTACTTC. Amino acids: CAWSGGSQGGSYEQYF.

The chain links TRBV30 to TRBJ1-5; 7 bases fit TRBD1. The CDR3 covers 15 residues. Trimming at V came to 2 bases and at J to 6 bases, leaving 10 bases not matched to a gene. CDR1 is GTSNPN and CDR2 is SVGIG in the germline V gene (reference sequence). For the CDR3, the DNA is TGTGCCTGGAGTCTACAGGGGCAATGGGGTCAGCCCCAGCATTTT. Translation: CAWSLQGQWGQPQHF.

In its sample, this clone was seen a few times. The chain couples TRBV5-1 to TRBJ2-7; D possibly corresponds to TRBD2 (6 bases). Germline values: CDR1 SGHRS, CDR2 YFSETQ. The V and J ends lost 0 bases and 8 bases respectively, with 12 bases between them. The CDR3 runs 13 residues. As DNA, the CDR3 is TGCGCCAGCAGCTTGGATAGTAGCGGTCAGCAGTACTTC. This codes for CASSLDSSGQQYF. The entire variable domain, with the rest obtained from reference TRBV5-1 and TRBJ2-7, is as follows: KAGVTQTPRYLIKTRGQQVTLSCSPISGHRSVSWYQQTPGQGLQFLFEYFSETQRNKGNFPGRFSGRQFSNSRSEMNVSTLELGDSALYLCASSLDSSGQQYFGPGTRLTVT.

This chain links TRBV5-1 with TRBJ1-1; no definite D call. In germline, CDR1 is SGHRS, CDR2 YFSETQ. There are 13 residues in the CDR3. Trimming took off 0 bases at V and 1 base at J, with 4 bases between the two ends. The DNA for the CDR3 is TGCGCCAGCAGCTTGGCTCGGAACACTGAAGCTTTCTTT. This gives the protein CASSLARNTEAFF.

The chain links TRBV11-3 to TRBJ2-2; TRBD2 matches at 9 bases. Germline V gene sequence: CDR1 SGHNT, CDR2 YENEEA. The CDR3 extends over 15 amino acids. J was trimmed by 2 bases and V by 4 bases; bases with no gene match: 2. The DNA of the CDR3 is TGTGCCAGCAGCTCTAGCGGGATAAACACCGGGGAGCTGTTTTTT. Translating gives CASSSSGINTGELFF.

This clone was observed a few times. The rearrangement uses TRBV18 and TRBJ2-7; D is perhaps TRBD1 (6 bases). V was pared by 4 bases and J by 0 bases, with 16 bases between. This CDR3 comprises 16 residues. Germline V gene lookup returns CDR1 KGHSH and CDR2 LQKENI. The CDR3 here is CASSLHRDTISYEQYF. The CDR3 DNA follows: TGTGCCAGCTCACTACACCGGGACACTATCTCCTACGAGCAGTACTTC.

The sample holds a few counts of this clone. This chain connects TRBV4-2 to TRBJ2-7; D is unclear. With 0 bases removed from V and 7 bases from J, the gap between germline ends came to 10 bases. The germline CDR1 and CDR2 sequences are LGHNA and YNFKEQ. This CDR3 is built from 13 residues. CDR3 loop: CASSQDNSAEQYF. In DNA, the CDR3 is TGTGCCAGCAGCCAAGATAACAGTGCTGAGCAGTACTTC.

The rearrangement links TRBV3-1 (or the pseudogene TRBV3-2) to TRBJ1-1, with 7 nucleotides matching TRBD1. J gave up 8 bases and V 1 base, and 7 bases lay outside the gene matches. This CDR3 is built from 14 residues. CDR1 is LGHDT, CDR2 YNNKEL, per germline (reference sequence). The CDR3 region is CASSQGWTGSEAFF. The CDR3 DNA sequence: TGTGCCAGCAGCCAAGGATGGACAGGTTCCGAAGCTTTCTTT.

The chain combines TRBV3-1 (or the pseudogene TRBV3-2) with TRBJ1-2, with D maybe TRBD1 (6 bases). CDR3 length: 14 amino acids. Trimming removed 6 bases from V and 4 bases from J, with 15 bases in between. CDR1 LGHDT and CDR2 YNNKEL come from the germline V gene (reference sequence). In DNA, the CDR3 is TGTGCCAGCAGTCCACGGGGGGCCATCTATGGCTACACCTTC. Translating gives CASSPRGAIYGYTF.

The chain links TRBV10-3 to TRBJ2-2; possible D gene TRBD1, 6 bases. The CDR3 consists of 16 residues. Per germline, CDR1 ENHRY and CDR2 SYGVKD. V lost 6 bases, J lost 6 bases, and 20 bases lay in between. The CDR3 region has the DNA TGTGCCATCAGCGGGCTTAAGGGGGAAAAGGCCGGGGAGCTGTTTTTT. It specifies CAISGLKGEKAGELFF.

The chain joins TRBV19 to TRBJ1-2, with 10 bases matching TRBD1. Trimming removed 3 bases from V and 7 bases from J; junction bases left unmatched: 14. The germline CDR1 and CDR2 sequences are LNHDA and SQIVND (reference sequence). The CDR3 sequence is 17 residues long. The CDR3 coding sequence is TGTGCCAGTAGTATTATTGGGACAGGGGACCGAATTGTTGGCTACACCTTC. Translating gives CASSIIGTGDRIVGYTF. Filled out from reference TRBV19 and TRBJ1-2, the complete variable domain reads DGGITQSPKYLFRKEGQNVTLSCEQNLNHDAMYWYRQDPGQGLRLIYYSQIVNDFQKGDIAEGYSVSREKKESFPLTVTSAQKNPTAFYLCASSIIGTGDRIVGYTFGSGTRLTVV.

In its sample, this clone ranks as medium-sized (0.01 to 0.1%). The chain links TRBV6-6 to TRBJ2-7, with D perhaps matching TRBD2 (6 bases). The ends were cut back, 2 bases at V and 3 bases at J, with 14 bases in the middle. The CDR3 runs to 15 residues. Germline V gene data show CDR1 as MNHNY and CDR2 as SVGAGI (reference sequence). CDR3 coding DNA: TGTGCCAGCAGTTACGTTCACCAGGGACTCTACGAGCAGTACTTC. Its protein product is CASSYVHQGLYEQYF.

DNA for the CDR3: TGTGCCAGCTCACCAAGTGGGACAGAGAACACTGAAGCTTTCTTT. As protein: CASSPSGTENTEAFF. This chain links TRBV18 with TRBJ1-1; 7 bases are shared with TRBD1. Germline CDR1 and CDR2: KGHSH and LQKENI. This CDR3 contains 15 residues. V lost 2 bases to trimming and J lost 1 base; unmatched junction nucleotides: 4.

This clone came up a few times. The V and J genes are TRBV7-9 and TRBJ2-7; 11 bases are a match to TRBD2. CDR1 is SEHNR and CDR2 is FQNEAQ in the germline V gene (reference sequence). The CDR3 has 15 amino acids. Trimming took 5 bases from V and 0 from J; bases not matched to a gene: 3. As DNA, the CDR3 is TGTGCCAGCAGCGCCGGGACTAGCGGCTCCTACGAGCAGTACTTC. This sequence encodes CASSAGTSGSYEQYF.

The chain carries TRBV28 and TRBJ2-1; TRBD1 matches 8 bases. This CDR3 spans 14 amino acids. Losses at the gene ends were 5 bases for V and 9 bases for J; bases not matched to a gene: 9. From germline, CDR1 is MDHEN and CDR2 SYDVKM. The CDR3 DNA follows: TGTGCCAGCAGTCCCCAGGGGGCCGGAATTGAGCAGTTCTTC. It yields the protein CASSPQGAGIEQFF.

Turning to this clone: The identical CDR3 is also encoded by other nucleotide sequences in the sample. V gene TRBV20-1 combines with J gene TRBJ2-7; D not certain. The V and J ends lost 0 bases and 4 bases respectively, with 4 bases between them. The germline gives CDR1 DFQATT, CDR2 SNEGSKA (reference sequence). CDR3 length: 11 amino acids. CDR3 protein: CSARDSYEQYF. The CDR3 nucleotides read TGCAGTGCTAGAGATTCGTACGAGCAGTACTTC.

This chain links TRBV28 with TRBJ1-5, with D maybe TRBD1 (5 bases). This CDR3 contains 20 residues. V lost 4 bases, J lost 7 bases, and 32 bases lay in between. Germline V CDR1 and CDR2: MDHEN, SYDVKM. This CDR3 reads CASSYVFFPPAGQGRQPQHF. As DNA, the CDR3 is TGTGCCAGCAGTTATGTGTTCTTTCCTCCGGCGGGGCAGGGAAGACAGCCCCAGCATTTT.

The rearrangement links TRBV24-1 to TRBJ2-4; D uncertain. Germline lookup yields CDR1 KGHDR and CDR2 SFDVKD. This CDR3 spans 13 amino acids. The ends were cut back, 0 bases at V and 5 bases at J, with 4 bases in the middle. In DNA form, the CDR3 reads TGTGCCACCAGTGATTTGACGGAAAACATTCAGTACTTC. This codes for CATSDLTENIQYF.

The chain links TRBV28 to TRBJ1-6; D call uncertain. The V end lost 5 bases, the J end lost 7 bases, and 15 bases lay between the germline ends. CDR1 MDHEN and CDR2 SYDVKM come from the germline V gene. The CDR3 spans 15 residues. CDR3: CASSRLPTPNSPLHF. The CDR3 DNA reads as TGTGCCAGCAGTCGTCTTCCTACCCCGAATTCACCCCTCCACTTT.

This chain connects TRBV29-1 to TRBJ2-3, with 9 bases aligning to TRBD2. The CDR3 is 13 residues long. The J segment lost 5 bases and the V segment lost 4 bases, leaving 4 bases of the junction unmatched. Germline V gene data show CDR1 as SQVTM and CDR2 as ANQGSEA. CDR3 DNA sequence: TGCAGCGTTGGGGGACTAGCTTTAGATACGCAGTATTTT. Its protein is CSVGGLALDTQYF.

V and J are TRBV27 and TRBJ2-2, with 12 bases aligning to TRBD1. The V gene's germline CDR1 is MNHEY and CDR2 SMNVEV (reference sequence). Trimming took 5 bases from V and 6 from J; bases not matched to a gene: 16. This CDR3 is built from 19 residues. The CDR3 coding sequence is TGTGCCAGCAGTCCAATCCGGGACAGGGGGCGCTCGGTCCCCGGGGAGCTGTTTTTT. Encoded protein: CASSPIRDRGRSVPGELFF.

A single count supports this clone. This chain connects TRBV27 to TRBJ2-7, with a weak D call TRBD2 (6 bases). Looked up from germline, CDR1 is MNHEY and CDR2 is SMNVEV (reference sequence). The CDR3 length is 18 residues. V lost 4 bases and J 3 bases, leaving 25 bases between the germline ends. CDR3 in DNA: TGTGCCAGCAGTTCGGGAGAAACTCGCGGGACTTCAAACTACGAGCAGTACTTC. Translating it yields CASSSGETRGTSNYEQYF.

This clone was seen a single time. The rearrangement uses TRBV18 and TRBJ2-4; D is perhaps TRBD1 (5 bases). V was cut by 4 bases and J by 8 bases, with 15 bases left in between. The CDR3 runs to 14 residues. Germline-derived CDR1 and CDR2 are KGHSH and LQKENI. The CDR3 sequence: CASSQRQGADIQYF. In DNA, the CDR3 is TGTGCCAGCTCACAAAGGCAGGGCGCAGACATTCAGTACTTC.

This clone occurred a few times. V gene TRBV24-1 combines with J gene TRBJ2-7; 7 nucleotides align to TRBD1. Germline trimming cut 4 bases from V and 6 bases from J; bases unmatched to any gene: 5. The CDR3 consists of 13 residues. Germline values: CDR1 KGHDR, CDR2 SFDVKD. The CDR3 is CATSEGTGAEQYF. The CDR3 DNA reads TGTGCCACCAGTGAGGGTACAGGGGCCGAGCAGTACTTC.

In this sample, this clone turned up a few times. V and J are TRBV7-3 and TRBJ2-2; tentative D call: TRBD1 (5 bases). The V gene's germline CDR1 is SGHTA and CDR2 FQGTGA. The CDR3 contains 12 residues. The germline V and J ends were trimmed by 6 bases and 4 bases, with 6 bases remaining between them. The CDR3 bases are TGTGCCAGCAGACAGGTCACCGGGGAGCTGTTTTTT. This sequence encodes CASRQVTGELFF.

This chain joins TRBV2 and TRBJ2-1; possible D gene TRBD2, 6 bases. Trimming left V 6 bases short and J 4 bases short, with 16 bases between. Germline V CDR1 and CDR2: SNHLY, FYNNEI. The CDR3 has 15 residues. DNA for the CDR3: TGTGCCAGCAGGGGTAGCGGCAGAATTTACAATGAGCAGTTCTTC. Translation gives CASRGSGRIYNEQFF.

V and J are TRBV9 and TRBJ2-5; tentative D call: TRBD2 (6 bases). V lost 0 bases and J lost 4, with 13 bases in between. Germline CDR1 reads SGDLS; CDR2 reads YYNGEE. The CDR3 consists of 15 residues. In DNA, the CDR3 is TGTGCCAGCAGCGTAGTGGGGGACTCCCTAGAGACCCAGTACTTC. Amino acids: CASSVVGDSLETQYF.